This section outlines one T cell receptor (beta chain) sequence together with its context. What it binds is not known. The sample originates from a study of glioma-infiltrating T cells after dendritic cell vaccination. Study findings and constraints: Complete blood and tumor specimen sets were limited to few patients.

Assay used: immunoSEQ multiplex PCR; TCRdb lists only in-frame clones, some missing. In the table there are fewer than 65,000 clones, around nine tenths of which are singletons. Time point given: after dendritic cell vaccination, including at tumor progression/relapse. This specimen was blood, taken after dendritic cell vaccination. The sequence was obtained from a human donor with glioblastoma.

The CDR3 region has the DNA TGTGCCAGCTCACCATACTTTACAGGGGACTATGGCTACACCTTC. The encoded protein is CASSPYFTGDYGYTF. The chain joins TRBV18 to TRBJ1-2; 7 bases are a match to TRBD1. The CDR3 extends over 15 amino acids. The germline gives CDR1 KGHSH, CDR2 LQKENI. V dropped 2 bases and J dropped 3; count of bases not matched to a gene: 6.